This entry lists 17 T cell receptor beta chains sequenced from one sample in a study of shared T cell receptors in the human thymus. Data came from immunoSEQ multiplex PCR; TCRdb stores just in-frame clones and leaves some out. The data hold 500,000 to 850,000 clones, with about 90% observed a single time. These data were also reused for a study on human thymus T cells.

Sequenced material: thymocytes. The receptors stem from a boy less than two years old with a congenital heart defect.

The chain carries TRBV28 and TRBJ2-7, with TRBD1 matching 12 bases. The CDR3 sequence is 18 residues long. The germline V gene encodes CDR1 MDHEN and CDR2 SYDVKM. After removal of 8 bases from V and 3 bases from J, the junction contained 17 bases not matched to a gene. Written as DNA, the CDR3 is TGTGCCAGCTGCCCGGGACAGGGGGCCATGGGCCATTACTACGAGCAGTACTTC. Its protein is CASCPGQGAMGHYYEQYF.

This chain joins TRBV14 and TRBJ2-2; 12 bases match TRBD2. Germline CDR1 and CDR2: SGHDN and FVKESK. CDR3 length: 18 amino acids. J lost 5 bases, V lost 1 base, and 8 bases had no gene match. The CDR3 DNA reads TGTGCCAGCAGCCAAGTGCGTCTAGCGGGAGGGAGGACCGGGGAGCTGTTTTTT. Residues: CASSQVRLAGGRTGELFF.

The chain recombines TRBV6-5 with TRBJ2-1; D is unresolved. The CDR3 sequence is 14 residues long. V was trimmed by 4 bases and J by 6 bases, leaving 13 bases between them. Germline CDR1 MNHEY, CDR2 SVGAGI. This chain's CDR3 is CASSCSRVGNEQFF. DNA for the CDR3: TGTGCCAGCAGTTGCTCACGGGTGGGCAATGAGCAGTTCTTC.

On this clone itself: Different DNA sequences within this sample yield the same CDR3. The CDR3 sequence is CASSPPGHDSLGYTF. In DNA, the CDR3 is TGTGCCAGCAGCCCTCCGGGACATGACTCTTTAGGCTACACCTTC. The rearrangement joins TRBV9 to TRBJ1-2, with D tentatively TRBD1 (6 bases). Trimming stripped 4 bases from V and 8 bases from J, with 21 bases between. CDR1 and CDR2 (germline): SGDLS, YYNGEE. The CDR3 is 15 residues long.

The chain recombines TRBV28 with TRBJ2-2, with TRBD1 matching 9 bases. J gave up 5 bases and V 8 bases, and 9 bases lay outside the gene matches. The CDR3 consists of 15 residues. The germline V gene has CDR1 MDHEN and CDR2 SYDVKM. The DNA for the CDR3 is TGTGCCAGCTTCGGGACAGGGTCGGGGACCGGGGAGCTGTTTTTT. Translating gives CASFGTGSGTGELFF. The full variable domain, completed using reference TRBV28 and TRBJ2-2, is DVKVTQSSRYLVKRTGEKVFLECVQDMDHENMFWYRQDPGLGLRLIYFSYDVKMKEKGDIPEGYSVSREKKERFSLILESASTNQTSMYLCASFGTGSGTGELFFGEGSRLTVL.

The chain couples TRBV7-9 to TRBJ1-2; a weak D match, TRBD1 (6 bases). This CDR3 region has 16 residues. Germline V lookup: CDR1 SEHNR, CDR2 FQNEAQ (reference sequence). Trimming removed 2 bases from V and 1 base from J, with 14 bases in between. CDR3 amino acids: CASSLPSAGVNYGYTF. DNA for the CDR3: TGTGCCAGCAGCTTACCGTCGGCAGGGGTTAACTATGGCTACACCTTC.

CDR3 DNA: TGTGCCAGCATCCGGGAGGGGGGAAACACTGAAGCTTTCTTT. Its protein is CASIREGGNTEAFF. The rearrangement uses TRBV2 and TRBJ1-1, with D maybe TRBD1 (6 bases). The CDR3 is 14 residues long. Germline CDR1 SNHLY, CDR2 FYNNEI. V lost 7 bases to trimming and J lost 2 bases, with 14 bases between them.

This chain joins TRBV21-1 and TRBJ2-3; TRBD2 is the table's D call and was not checked against the DNA. TRBV21-1 is recorded as a pseudogene. This CDR3 comprises 22 residues. CDR3 sequence (DNA): TGTGCCAGCAGCAAAGTCCTCCGCCGCAGGGGAAGGTTTATACTAGCGGGAGGGCCGAAGTATTTT. It yields the protein CASSKVLRRRGRFILAGGPKYF.

V and J are TRBV10-2 and TRBJ2-7, with 11 nucleotides matching TRBD2. CDR3 length equals 18 residues. CDR1 is WSHSY and CDR2 is SAAADI in the germline V gene. After removal of 4 bases from V and 7 bases from J, the junction contained 18 bases not matched to a gene. The CDR3 nucleotides are TGCGCCAGCAGTGGTCGGCTAGCGGGAGGCCCTCCCATGAAGGAGCAGTACTTC. This gives the protein CASSGRLAGGPPMKEQYF.

The V and J genes are TRBV9 and TRBJ1-1; a possible D gene is TRBD1 (5 bases). This CDR3 has 13 amino acids. CDR1 and CDR2 (germline): SGDLS, YYNGEE. The germline V and J ends were trimmed by 2 bases and 5 bases, with 10 bases remaining between them. CDR3 in amino acids: CASSVAGRTEAFF. CDR3 in DNA: TGTGCCAGCAGCGTTGCAGGGCGGACTGAAGCTTTCTTT. Looking up the rest from reference TRBV9 and TRBJ1-1 gives the full variable domain: DSGVTQTPKHLITATGQRVTLRCSPRSGDLSVYWYQQSLDQGLQFLIQYYNGEERAKGNILERFSAQQFPDLHSELNLSSLELGDSALYFCASSVAGRTEAFFGQGTRLTVV.

The gene calls are TRBV25-1 and TRBJ1-1, with a tentative D call TRBD1 (5 bases). Germline CDR1 is MGHDK and CDR2 is SYGVNS. The ends were cut back, 7 bases at V and 7 bases at J, with 28 bases in the middle. The CDR3 contains 17 residues. In DNA, the CDR3 is TGTGCCAGCACCACCCCCCGGGGCGGGATGGGTCAATATGAAGCTTTCTTT. It translates to CASTTPRGGMGQYEAFF.

The V and J genes are TRBV2 and TRBJ1-2; D is unclear. CDR3 length equals 15 residues. Trimming left V 6 bases short and J 0 bases short, with 14 bases between. Germline V gene sequence: CDR1 SNHLY, CDR2 FYNNEI. The CDR3 nucleotides are TGTGCCAGCAGCGGCCATGGCGGAGCTAACTATGGCTACACCTTC. Translated, it gives CASSGHGGANYGYTF.

The V gene is TRBV4-3, the J gene TRBJ2-1; 9 nucleotides align to TRBD2. Germline V CDR1 and CDR2: LGHNA, YSLEER. This CDR3 contains 16 residues. Trimming cost V 0 bases and J 7 bases; bases outside gene matches: 7. The CDR3 loop is CASSQERSGGPNEQFF. DNA of the CDR3: TGCGCCAGCAGCCAAGAACGGAGCGGGGGGCCGAATGAGCAGTTCTTC.

The chain has TRBV7-9 and TRBJ2-7; 10 positions match TRBD2. In germline, CDR1 is SEHNR, CDR2 FQNEAQ (reference sequence). With 0 bases clipped from V and 2 bases from J, the junction kept 10 bases outside the gene matches. This CDR3 comprises 18 residues. In nucleotides, the CDR3 is TGTGCCAGCAGCTTAGCGCGGCCTAGCGGGAGCTATCCCTACGAGCAGTACTTC. It is translated as CASSLARPSGSYPYEQYF.

The chain employs TRBV6-6 and TRBJ2-5, with 13 bases fitting TRBD2. The CDR3 extends over 16 amino acids. The V gene's germline CDR1 is MNHNY and CDR2 SVGAGI (reference sequence). The ends lost 6 bases at V and 8 bases at J; junction bases unmatched: 12. CDR3 nucleotides: TGTGCCAGCAGACCCCCCTTACTAGCGGGGGGGGAAACCCAGTACTTC. Protein sequence: CASRPPLLAGGETQYF.

The V gene is TRBV6-5, the J gene TRBJ1-5; TRBD1 might be the D (5 bases). Germline loops: CDR1 MNHEY, CDR2 SVGAGI. This CDR3 contains 14 residues. V dropped 5 bases and J dropped 4 bases, with 12 bases sitting between them. The CDR3 region has the DNA TGTGCCAGCAGTGTAGACAGCCTTAATCAGCCCCAGCATTTT. Its translation is CASSVDSLNQPQHF.

The chain has TRBV19 and TRBJ2-2, with 7 bases matching TRBD1. The CDR3 has 17 residues. J lost 1 base, V lost 3 bases, and 8 bases had no gene match. Germline assignment: CDR1 LNHDA and CDR2 SQIVND (reference sequence). This chain's CDR3 is CASSMGNRGGNTGELFF. CDR3 coding DNA: TGTGCCAGTAGTATGGGGAACAGGGGCGGGAACACCGGGGAGCTGTTTTTT.